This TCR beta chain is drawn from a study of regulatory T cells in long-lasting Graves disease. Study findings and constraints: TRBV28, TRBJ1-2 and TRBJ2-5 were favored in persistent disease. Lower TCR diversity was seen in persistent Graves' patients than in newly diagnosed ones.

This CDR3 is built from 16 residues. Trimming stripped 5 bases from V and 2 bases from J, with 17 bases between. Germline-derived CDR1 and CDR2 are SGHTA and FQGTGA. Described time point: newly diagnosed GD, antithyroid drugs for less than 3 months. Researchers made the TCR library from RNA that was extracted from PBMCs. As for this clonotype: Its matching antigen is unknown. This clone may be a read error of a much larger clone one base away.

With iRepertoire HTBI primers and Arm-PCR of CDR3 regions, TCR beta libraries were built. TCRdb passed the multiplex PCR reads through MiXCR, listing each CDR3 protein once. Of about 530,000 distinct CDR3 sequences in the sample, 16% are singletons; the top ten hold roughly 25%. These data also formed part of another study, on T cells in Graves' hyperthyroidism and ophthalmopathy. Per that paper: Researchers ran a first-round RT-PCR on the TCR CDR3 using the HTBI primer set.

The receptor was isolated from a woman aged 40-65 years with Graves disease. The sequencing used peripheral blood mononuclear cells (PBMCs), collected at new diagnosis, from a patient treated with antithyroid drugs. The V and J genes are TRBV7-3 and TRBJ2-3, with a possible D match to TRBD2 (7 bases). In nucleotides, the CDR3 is TGTGCCAGCAGCGGGGGGAGGGGGACACACACAGATACGCAGTATTTT. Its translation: CASSGGRGTHTDTQYF.